The entry that follows covers one TCR beta chain sequence. Its target is unknown. This PCR relied on a set of 60 Vbeta primers and 13 Jbeta primers. As originally analysed: Approximately 73 million unique TCR beta chains, 9 million to 14 million shared, were counted in a later analysis. Measured with immunoSEQ multiplex PCR; TCRdb has only the in-frame clones, and not every one. That table is the source of V, J and clone size, and D and trimming were worked out from the DNA. This sample has a few hundred thousand clones, with approximately 80% found just once. This sample is part of a study of cytomegalovirus exposure and HLA in healthy donors. Overall study findings and caveats: According to the study, roughly 160 TCR beta chains were cytomegalovirus-associated.

Nominally healthy donors were sampled, though unrecorded immune exposures were likely. Sequenced material: PBMCs. The TCR comes from a girl aged 5-17 years in good health and CMV-seronegative.

Written as DNA, the CDR3 is TGCGCCAGCAGTGAAGTTGGCGGGAGTTCCTACAATGAGCAGTTCTTC. Translated, it gives CASSEVGGSSYNEQFF. The chain joins TRBV10-2 to TRBJ2-1; the match to TRBD2 covers 7 bases. Germline CDR1 reads WSHSY; CDR2 reads SAAADI. V gave up 3 bases and J gave up 1 base; unmatched junction bases: 6. The CDR3 is made up of 16 amino acids.